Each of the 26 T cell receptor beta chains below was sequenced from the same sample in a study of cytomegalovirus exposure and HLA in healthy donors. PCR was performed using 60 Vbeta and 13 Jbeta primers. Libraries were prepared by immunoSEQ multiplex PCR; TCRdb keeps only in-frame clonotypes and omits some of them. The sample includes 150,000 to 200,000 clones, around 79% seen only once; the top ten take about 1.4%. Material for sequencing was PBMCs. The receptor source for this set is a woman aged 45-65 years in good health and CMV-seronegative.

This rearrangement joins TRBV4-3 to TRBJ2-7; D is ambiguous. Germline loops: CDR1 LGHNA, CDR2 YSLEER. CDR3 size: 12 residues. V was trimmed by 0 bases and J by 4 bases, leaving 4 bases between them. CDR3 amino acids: CASSQDGYEQYF. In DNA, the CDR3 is TGCGCCAGCAGCCAAGACGGGTACGAGCAGTACTTC.

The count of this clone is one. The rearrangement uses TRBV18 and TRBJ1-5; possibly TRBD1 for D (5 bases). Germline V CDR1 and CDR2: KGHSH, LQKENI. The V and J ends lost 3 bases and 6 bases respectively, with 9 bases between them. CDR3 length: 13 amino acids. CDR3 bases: TGTGCCAGCTCACCGGGGGGAGCTCAGCCCCAGCATTTT. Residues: CASSPGGAQPQHF.

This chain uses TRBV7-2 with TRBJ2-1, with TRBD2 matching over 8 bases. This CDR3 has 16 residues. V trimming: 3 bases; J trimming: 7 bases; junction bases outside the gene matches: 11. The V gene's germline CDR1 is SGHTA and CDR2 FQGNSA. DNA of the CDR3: TGTGCCAGCAGCTTGGGCCCGGGAGGGATGGGAAATGAGCAGTTCTTC. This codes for CASSLGPGGMGNEQFF.

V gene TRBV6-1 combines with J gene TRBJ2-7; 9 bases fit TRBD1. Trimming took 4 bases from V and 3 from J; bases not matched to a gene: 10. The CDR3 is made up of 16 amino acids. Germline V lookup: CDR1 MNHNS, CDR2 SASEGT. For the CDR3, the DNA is TGTGCCAGCAGTGCGGACAGGGGAAGTGGACTCTACGAGCAGTACTTC. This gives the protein CASSADRGSGLYEQYF.

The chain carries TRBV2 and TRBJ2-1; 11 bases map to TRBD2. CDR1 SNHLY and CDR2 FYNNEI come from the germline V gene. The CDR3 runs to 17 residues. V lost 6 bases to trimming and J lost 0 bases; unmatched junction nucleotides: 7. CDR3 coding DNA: TGTGCCAGCAGCTTAGCGGGAGGGCGGAGCTCCTACAATGAGCAGTTCTTC. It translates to CASSLAGGRSSYNEQFF.

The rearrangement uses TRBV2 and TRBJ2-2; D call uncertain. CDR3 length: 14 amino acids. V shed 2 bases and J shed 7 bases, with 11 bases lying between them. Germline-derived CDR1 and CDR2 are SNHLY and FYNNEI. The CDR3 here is CASSELLLVGELFF. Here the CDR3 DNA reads TGTGCCAGCAGTGAATTACTTCTGGTCGGGGAGCTGTTTTTT.

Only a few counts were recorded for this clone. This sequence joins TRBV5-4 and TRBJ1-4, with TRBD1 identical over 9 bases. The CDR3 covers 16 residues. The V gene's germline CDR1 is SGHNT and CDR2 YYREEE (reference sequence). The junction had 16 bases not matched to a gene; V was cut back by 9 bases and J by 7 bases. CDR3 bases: TGTGCCACCCAACCCGGGACAGGGTTCTATGGTGAAAAACTGTTTTTT. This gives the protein CATQPGTGFYGEKLFF.

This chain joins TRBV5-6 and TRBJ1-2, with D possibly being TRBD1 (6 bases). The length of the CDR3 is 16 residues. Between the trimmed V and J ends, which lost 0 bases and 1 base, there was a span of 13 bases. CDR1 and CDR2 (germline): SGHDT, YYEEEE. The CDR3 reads CASSLVLQGSNYGYTF. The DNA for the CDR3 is TGTGCCAGCAGCTTGGTCCTACAGGGAAGTAACTATGGCTACACCTTC.

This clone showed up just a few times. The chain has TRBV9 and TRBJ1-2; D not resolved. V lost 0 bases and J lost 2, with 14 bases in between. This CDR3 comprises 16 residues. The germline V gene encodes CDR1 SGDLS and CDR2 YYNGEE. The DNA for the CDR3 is TGTGCCAGCAGCGTAGGGCCCATGGCCGCCAACTATGGCTACACCTTC. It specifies CASSVGPMAANYGYTF.

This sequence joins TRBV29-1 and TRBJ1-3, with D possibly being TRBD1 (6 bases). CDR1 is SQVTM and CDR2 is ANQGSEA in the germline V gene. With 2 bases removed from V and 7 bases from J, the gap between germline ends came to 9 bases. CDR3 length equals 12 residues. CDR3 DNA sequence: TGCAGCGTTGAATCAAGGGGGAACACCATATATTTT. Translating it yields CSVESRGNTIYF.

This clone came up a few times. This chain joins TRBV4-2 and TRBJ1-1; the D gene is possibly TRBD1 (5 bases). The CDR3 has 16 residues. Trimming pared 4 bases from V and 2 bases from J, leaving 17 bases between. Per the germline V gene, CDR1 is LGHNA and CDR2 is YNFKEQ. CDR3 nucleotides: TGTGCCAGCAGCCTCGGGTCCAGACAGACTAACACTGAAGCTTTCTTT. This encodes CASSLGSRQTNTEAFF.

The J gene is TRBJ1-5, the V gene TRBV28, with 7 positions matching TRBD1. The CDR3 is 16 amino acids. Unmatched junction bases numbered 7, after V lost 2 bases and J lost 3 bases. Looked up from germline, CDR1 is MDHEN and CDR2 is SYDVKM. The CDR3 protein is CASSLRQGKINQPQHF. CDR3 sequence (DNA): TGTGCCAGCAGTTTAAGACAGGGAAAGATCAATCAGCCCCAGCATTTT.

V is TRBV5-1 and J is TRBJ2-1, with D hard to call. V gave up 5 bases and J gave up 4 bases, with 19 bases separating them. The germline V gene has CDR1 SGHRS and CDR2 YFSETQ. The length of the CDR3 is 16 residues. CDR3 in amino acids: CASSSLDGRVYNEQFF. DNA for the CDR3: TGCGCCAGCAGTTCCCTCGATGGCCGGGTATACAATGAGCAGTTCTTC.

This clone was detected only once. The CDR3 sequence is CASSLLAGGITDTQYF. CDR3 sequence (DNA): TGTGCCAGCAGCCTACTAGCGGGGGGCATCACAGATACGCAGTATTTT. This chain joins TRBV7-3 and TRBJ2-3; 12 bases align to TRBD2. Germline V lookup: CDR1 SGHTA, CDR2 FQGTGA. V trimming: 5 bases; J trimming: 2 bases; junction bases outside the gene matches: 5. The CDR3 contains 16 residues.

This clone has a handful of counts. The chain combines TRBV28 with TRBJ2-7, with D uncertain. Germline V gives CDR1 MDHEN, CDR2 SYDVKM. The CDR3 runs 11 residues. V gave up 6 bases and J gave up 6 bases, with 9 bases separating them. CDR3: CASSYSGEQYF. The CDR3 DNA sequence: TGTGCCAGCAGCTATTCCGGCGAGCAGTACTTC. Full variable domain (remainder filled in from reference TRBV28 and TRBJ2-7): DVKVTQSSRYLVKRTGEKVFLECVQDMDHENMFWYRQDPGLGLRLIYFSYDVKMKEKGDIPEGYSVSREKKERFSLILESASTNQTSMYLCASSYSGEQYFGPGTRLTVT.

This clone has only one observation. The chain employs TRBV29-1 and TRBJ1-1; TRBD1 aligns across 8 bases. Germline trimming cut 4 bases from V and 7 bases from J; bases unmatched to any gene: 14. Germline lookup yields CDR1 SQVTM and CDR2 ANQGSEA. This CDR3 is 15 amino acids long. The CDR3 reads CSVGGRTGKDIEAFF. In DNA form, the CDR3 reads TGCAGCGTTGGAGGTAGGACAGGGAAAGACATTGAAGCTTTCTTT.

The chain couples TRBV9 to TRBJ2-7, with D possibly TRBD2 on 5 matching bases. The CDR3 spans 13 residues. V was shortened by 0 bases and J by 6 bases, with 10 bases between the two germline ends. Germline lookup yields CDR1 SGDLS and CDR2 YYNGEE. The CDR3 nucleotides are TGTGCCAGCAGCGTAGATCTAGCCGGCGAGCAGTACTTC. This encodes CASSVDLAGEQYF.

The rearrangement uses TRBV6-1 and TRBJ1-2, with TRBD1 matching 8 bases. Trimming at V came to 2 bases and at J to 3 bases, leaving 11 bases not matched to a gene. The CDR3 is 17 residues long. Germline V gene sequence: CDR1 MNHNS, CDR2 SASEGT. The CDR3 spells CASSESYRGGSDYGYTF. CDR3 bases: TGTGCCAGCAGTGAATCGTACAGGGGGGGATCTGACTATGGCTACACCTTC.

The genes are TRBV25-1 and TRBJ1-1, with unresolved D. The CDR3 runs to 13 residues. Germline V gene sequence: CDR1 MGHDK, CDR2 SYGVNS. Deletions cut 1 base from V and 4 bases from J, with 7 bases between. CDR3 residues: CASSEFGGTEAFF. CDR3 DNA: TGTGCCAGCAGTGAATTTGGCGGCACTGAAGCTTTCTTT.

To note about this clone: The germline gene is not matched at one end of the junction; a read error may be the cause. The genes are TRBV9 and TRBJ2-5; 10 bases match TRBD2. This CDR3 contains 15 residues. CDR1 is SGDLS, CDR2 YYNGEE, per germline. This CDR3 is CASGVASGRLETQYF. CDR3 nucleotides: TGTGCCAGCGGCGTGGCTAGCGGGAGACTCGAGACCCAGTACTTC.

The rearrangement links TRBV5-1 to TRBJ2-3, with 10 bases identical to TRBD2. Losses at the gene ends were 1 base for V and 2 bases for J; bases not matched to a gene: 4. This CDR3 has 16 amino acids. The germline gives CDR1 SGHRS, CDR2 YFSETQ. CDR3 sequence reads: CASSLFLAGDTDTQYF. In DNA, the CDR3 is TGCGCCAGCAGCTTGTTCCTAGCGGGAGACACAGATACGCAGTATTTT.

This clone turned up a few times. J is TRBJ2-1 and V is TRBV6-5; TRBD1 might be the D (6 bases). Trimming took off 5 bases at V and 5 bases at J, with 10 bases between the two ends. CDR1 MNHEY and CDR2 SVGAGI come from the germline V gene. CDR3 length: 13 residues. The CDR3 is CASSDRFDNEQFF. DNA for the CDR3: TGTGCCAGCAGTGACAGGTTCGACAATGAGCAGTTCTTC.

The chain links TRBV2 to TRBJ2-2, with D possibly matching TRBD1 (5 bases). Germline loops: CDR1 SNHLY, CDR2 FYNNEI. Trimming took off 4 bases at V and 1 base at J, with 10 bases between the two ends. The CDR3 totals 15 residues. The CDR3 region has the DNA TGTGCCAGCAGTGGCAGGGCCCTGAACACCGGGGAGCTGTTTTTT. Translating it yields CASSGRALNTGELFF.

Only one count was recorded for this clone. The CDR3 spells CASSATGLLSQETQYF. The CDR3 bases are TGCGCCAGCAGCGCCACCGGACTCCTTAGTCAAGAGACCCAGTACTTC. V is TRBV5-1 and J is TRBJ2-5, with D maybe TRBD2 (5 bases). Trimming pared 4 bases from V and 2 bases from J, leaving 18 bases between. This CDR3 spans 16 amino acids. Looked up from germline, CDR1 is SGHRS and CDR2 is YFSETQ.

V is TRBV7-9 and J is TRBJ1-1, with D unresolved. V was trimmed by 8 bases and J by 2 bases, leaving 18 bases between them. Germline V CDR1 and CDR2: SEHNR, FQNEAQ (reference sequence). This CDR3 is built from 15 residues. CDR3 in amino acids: CASGERAGINTEAFF. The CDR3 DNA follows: TGTGCCAGCGGCGAGAGGGCAGGAATTAACACTGAAGCTTTCTTT. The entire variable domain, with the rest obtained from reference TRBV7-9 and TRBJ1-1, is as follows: DTGVSQNPRHKITKRGQNVTFRCDPISEHNRLYWYRQTLGQGPEFLTYFQNEAQLEKSRLLSDRFSAERPKGSFSTLEIQRTEQGDSAMYLCASGERAGINTEAFFGQGTRLTVV.

DNA for the CDR3: TGTGCCAGCTCACCACAAAGAGTATCAGGGGGCGGTCAGCCCCAGCATTTT. Translating it yields CASSPQRVSGGGQPQHF. The chain carries TRBV18 and TRBJ1-5; 8 nucleotides match TRBD1. This CDR3 has 17 amino acids. With 1 base clipped from V and 6 bases from J, the junction kept 11 bases outside the gene matches. The germline V gene encodes CDR1 KGHSH and CDR2 LQKENI. The full variable domain, completed using reference TRBV18 and TRBJ1-5, is NAGVMQNPRHLVRRRGQEARLRCSPMKGHSHVYWYRQLPEEGLKFMVYLQKENIIDESGMPKERFSAEFPKEGPSILRIQQVVRGDSAAYFCASSPQRVSGGGQPQHFGDGTRLSIL.